This TCR beta chain was observed in a study of blood T cell repertoires in COVID-19. Here immunoSEQ multiplex PCR was the method, and the copy in TCRdb shows in-frame clones only, minus some. Of 150,000 to 200,000 clones listed, roughly 90% are singletons. With 4 bases removed from V and 0 bases from J, the gap between germline ends came to 7 bases. Looked up from germline, CDR1 is KGHSH and CDR2 is LQKENI. This CDR3 has 14 amino acids. The receptor's source is a woman aged 18-29 years who had recovered from COVID-19. Input material: PBMCs or T cells enriched from blood (not recorded which). This chain connects TRBV18 to TRBJ1-3; D call uncertain. The CDR3 region has the DNA TGTGCCAGCTCACAATCGAGCTCTGGAAACACCATATATTTT. Its protein is CASSQSSSGNTIYF.